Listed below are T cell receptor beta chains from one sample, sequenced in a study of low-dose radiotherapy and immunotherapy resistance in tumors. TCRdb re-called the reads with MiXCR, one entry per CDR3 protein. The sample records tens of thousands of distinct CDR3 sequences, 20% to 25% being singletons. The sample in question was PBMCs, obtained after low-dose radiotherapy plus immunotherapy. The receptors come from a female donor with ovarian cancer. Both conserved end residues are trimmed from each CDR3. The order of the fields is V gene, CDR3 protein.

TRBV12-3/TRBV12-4 ASSPSLSGGEQF
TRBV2 ASSGGLSNQPQH
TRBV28 ASSTTGQGRQTSTDTQY
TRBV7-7 ASSLAPGAAYNEQF
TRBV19 ASSIGGSQETQY
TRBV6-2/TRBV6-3 ASRPDDRATEAF
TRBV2 ASSDGGFPHLPQH
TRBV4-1 ASSQDRGLAGASYEQY
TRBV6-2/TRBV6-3 ASSSRDRGLEQY
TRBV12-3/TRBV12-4 ASTRTGQGNQPQH
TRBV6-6 ASTRAVTNSNQPQH
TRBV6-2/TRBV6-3 ASSYSNRVPLNEQF
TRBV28 ASSRTRNTEAF
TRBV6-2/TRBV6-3 ASSFDRAKGYT
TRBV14 ASSQARRPTSGGANEQF
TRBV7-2 ASSFWQGNTGELF
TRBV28 ASSSLQGAAKKLF
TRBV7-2 ASSPQGNSGNTIY
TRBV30 AWSTEGGEQF
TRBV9 ASSIGAGGESYEQY
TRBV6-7 ASGVGSSSYNEQF
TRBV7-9 ASSQLQGVNSPLH
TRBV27 ASSVTGTGFYEQY
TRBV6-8 ASSYSPASSYNEQF
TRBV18 ASSRARGDSPLH
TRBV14 AADEPGTNQPQH
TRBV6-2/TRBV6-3 ASRYSTEAF